A selection of T cell receptor beta chains follows, all from one sample in a study of shared clonotypes between healthy human individuals. Repertoires were generated with immunoSEQ multiplex PCR, while TCRdb's copy carries only in-frame clones and drops some. This table has millions of clones, around 94% appearing once. Material: naive CD4+ T cells sorted from blood. The receptors originated from a man between 18 and 29 years old in good health. The conserved cysteine and the conserved F or W are not part of the CDR3 here. Size values are once, few and many counts, or a class for expanded clones, and some rows have none.

>TRBV7-2|-|TRBJ2-7
ASSIPRGRTHEQY
>TRBV19|-|TRBJ2-3
ASSLGTVGTDTQY
>TRBV19|-|TRBJ1-2
ASSLPGQGAHRNYGYT
>TRBV10-3|once|TRBJ2-7
AISFGTGTYEQY
>TRBV6-5|-|TRBJ1-1
ASRGQGSTEAF
>TRBV19|once|TRBJ1-1
ASSSRVGTEAF
>TRBV5-4|-|TRBJ2-2
ASSLGPSGTNTGELF
>TRBV6-6|-|TRBJ2-2
ASSYYITGELF
>TRBV9|-|TRBJ2-7
ASSERGDSYEQY
>TRBV30|once|TRBJ2-3
AWSSGYFTDTQY
>TRBV9|-|TRBJ1-6
ASSVEGSRNSPLH
>TRBV2|-|TRBJ1-2
ATSRDSNDYGYT
>TRBV7-2|-|TRBJ1-1
ASSLVYGGNTEAF
>TRBV19|-|TRBJ2-7
ASSIGRQGLGEQY
>TRBV18|-|TRBJ1-2
ASSPPTGQGLVYGYT
>TRBV6-4|-|TRBJ2-7
ASPSAGTPGSRGEQY
>TRBV10-2|-|TRBJ2-7
ASSHDTYEQY
>TRBV5-6|-|TRBJ2-1
ASSGAGEQF
>TRBV6-1|-|TRBJ1-2
ASSNQGGRGYT
>TRBV27|few|TRBJ1-5
ASSLTPGGSRQPQH
>TRBV5-1|-|TRBJ2-3
ASSSGTSTDTQY
>TRBV6-6|-|TRBJ1-3
ASSYDRGAGNTIY
>TRBV7-2|once|TRBJ2-7
ASSRTGTTAYEQY
>TRBV19|-|TRBJ1-6
ASSSLNTASWGSPLH
>TRBV6-1|-|TRBJ1-5
ASNGQYNQPQH
>TRBV30|-|TRBJ2-2
AWSPESGELF
>TRBV6-4|-|TRBJ2-1
ASTDSGSSYNEQF
>TRBV19|-|TRBJ2-1
ASSIVRGDAGNEQF
>TRBV25-1|-|TRBJ1-6
ASSVPGYNSPLH
>TRBV25-1|-|TRBJ2-1
ASSELQGYNEQF
>TRBV30|-|TRBJ1-2
AWSVLRETYT
>TRBV25-1|-|TRBJ2-5
ASRETQETQY
>TRBV30|-|TRBJ1-2
AWSSWGGYGYT
>TRBV10-3|once|TRBJ1-2
AISVTGPYGYT
>TRBV6-5|-|TRBJ2-5
ASSPPAWGENQY
>TRBV7-2|-|TRBJ2-5
ASSLNGGETQY
>TRBV28|-|TRBJ2-3
ATRLAGVLDTQY
>TRBV7-8|-|TRBJ1-6
ASSAAGSPLH
>TRBV19|-|TRBJ2-1
ASSIRGQLSYNEQF
>TRBV6-5|-|TRBJ2-1
ASTPRDGHEQF
>TRBV5-1|-|TRBJ2-7
ASSPDRPSSYEQY
>TRBV30|few|TRBJ1-3
AWILDNRSGNTIY
>TRBV9|-|TRBJ2-5
ASSVGWMETQY
>TRBV27|-|TRBJ2-5
ASSSDRDQETQY
>TRBV2|-|TRBJ2-5
ASTGQGLQETQY
>TRBV30|-|TRBJ2-2
AWSLRTGTGELF
>TRBV28|-|TRBJ1-1
ASSFRENTEAF
>TRBV7-9|-|TRBJ2-6
ASSQGGSGANVLT
>TRBV7-9|-|TRBJ1-4
ASSFTKQGNEKLF
>TRBV5-6|-|TRBJ2-2
ASSFVGVSAGELF
>TRBV30|-|TRBJ2-1
AWTRGRAGEQF
>TRBV10-3|-|TRBJ1-6
AISESLAGDRSPLH